The entry below describes one T cell receptor (beta chain). This entry belongs to a study of blood T cell repertoires in COVID-19. Authors' data handling: Amplification of reference gene primers provided the estimated nucleated cell counts. TCRdb keeps only in-frame clones here, not all; method: immunoSEQ multiplex PCR. The DNA was the basis for D and trimming; V, J and clone size are from that table. The repertoire consists of 30,000 to 45,000 clones, with roughly 86% occurring once and the leading ten covering roughly 7.1%. With V trimmed by 3 bases and J by 2 bases, 8 bases remained unmatched. This CDR3 region has 15 residues. In germline, CDR1 is SGHRS, CDR2 YFSETQ.

The sample consisted of peripheral blood. The sequence was obtained from a human donor in a cohort sampled during active COVID-19. The chain couples TRBV5-1 to TRBJ2-7; 7 bases align to TRBD1. The CDR3, as DNA: TGCGCCAGCAGCTCAATGACAGGGAACCCCTACGAGCAGTACTTC. Its protein product is CASSSMTGNPYEQYF.